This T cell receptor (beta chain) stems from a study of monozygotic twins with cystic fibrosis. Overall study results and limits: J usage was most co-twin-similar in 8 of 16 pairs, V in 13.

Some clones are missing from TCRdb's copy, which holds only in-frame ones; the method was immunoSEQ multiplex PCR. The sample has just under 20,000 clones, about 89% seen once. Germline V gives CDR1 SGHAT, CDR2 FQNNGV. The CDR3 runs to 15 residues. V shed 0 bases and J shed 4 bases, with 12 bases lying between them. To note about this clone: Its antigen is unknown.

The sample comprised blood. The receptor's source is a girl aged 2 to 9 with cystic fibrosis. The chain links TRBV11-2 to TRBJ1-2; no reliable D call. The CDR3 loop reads CASSLDVRSGYGYTF. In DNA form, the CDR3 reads TGTGCCAGCAGCTTAGATGTCCGTTCGGGCTATGGCTACACCTTC.